These 7 T cell receptor beta chains originate from one sample sequenced in a study of molecular identifiers for immune sequencing clone quantification. TCRdb used MiXCR to reprocess the PCR reads, holding one entry per CDR3 protein. Of under 600,000 distinct CDR3 sequences listed, about 21% were seen once; the top ten hold about 0.78%. Sequenced material: naive CD8+ T cells from blood, with Jurkat cell RNA spiked in. The sample's subset: FACS-sorted CD8+CD4-CCR7+CD45RA+ naive T cells. These TCRs come from a human donor in good health. Some libraries in this study had Jurkat cell RNA spiked in.

A note on this clonotype: A clone one base away is much larger, so this may be a read error. The J gene is TRBJ2-7, the V gene TRBV6-1; TRBD1 might be the D (5 bases). Germline V gene lookup returns CDR1 MNHNS and CDR2 SASEGT. CDR3 length: 17 amino acids. The CDR3 here is CASSEALLQALSYEQCF. CDR3 coding DNA: TGTGCCAGCAGTGAAGCGCTGCTACAGGCACTCTCCTACGAGCAGTGCTTC.

There are many counts of this clonotype. V gene TRBV7-6 combines with J gene TRBJ2-7; 8 positions match TRBD2. CDR3 size: 14 residues. CDR1 and CDR2 from the germline V gene are SGHVS and FNYEAQ. V gave up 5 bases and J gave up 6 bases; unmatched junction bases: 9. The CDR3 nucleotides read TGTGCCAGCAGCCTAAGCGGGGGTACTTCCGAGCAGTACTTC. This translates into CASSLSGGTSEQYF.

The rearrangement uses TRBV5-6 and TRBJ1-1; TRBD1 agrees at 12 bases. The length of the CDR3 is 13 residues. Germline lookup yields CDR1 SGHDT and CDR2 YYEEEE. Losses at the gene ends were 10 bases for V and 5 bases for J; bases not matched to a gene: 6. The CDR3 coding sequence is TGTGCCGGGGGACAGGGGGCAGGTACTGAAGCTTTCTTT. Its translation is CAGGQGAGTEAFF. The entire variable domain, with the rest obtained from reference TRBV5-6 and TRBJ1-1, is as follows: DAGVTQSPTHLIKTRGQQVTLRCSPKSGHDTVSWYQQALGQGPQFIFQYYEEEERQRGNFPDRFSGHQFPNYSSELNVNALLLGDSALYLCAGGQGAGTEAFFGQGTRLTVV.

This clonotype showed up many times. The chain recombines TRBV4-3 with TRBJ2-7, with 10 bases matching TRBD1. Germline loops: CDR1 LGHNA, CDR2 YSLEER. The V segment lost 2 bases and the J segment 5 bases; nucleotides outside the gene matches: 6. This CDR3 is built from 15 residues. This CDR3 reads CASSQLDRGRDEQYF. In DNA, the CDR3 is TGCGCCAGCAGCCAACTTGACAGGGGGCGCGACGAGCAGTACTTC.

The rearrangement links TRBV9 to TRBJ2-2; 10 bases match TRBD2. The V segment lost 7 bases and the J segment 7 bases; nucleotides outside the gene matches: 10. The CDR3 covers 15 residues. Germline V CDR1 and CDR2: SGDLS, YYNGEE. The CDR3 reads CASASSGSSFGELFF. In DNA form, the CDR3 reads TGTGCCAGCGCTTCTAGCGGGAGCAGTTTCGGGGAGCTGTTTTTT. The variable domain in full, with the rest retrieved from reference TRBV9 and TRBJ2-2, is DSGVTQTPKHLITATGQRVTLRCSPRSGDLSVYWYQQSLDQGLQFLIQYYNGEERAKGNILERFSAQQFPDLHSELNLSSLELGDSALYFCASASSGSSFGELFFGEGSRLTVL.

Comment on this clonotype: A read error may be the cause here, since a much bigger clone is one base away. The chain carries TRBV29-1 and TRBJ1-2; D is undetermined. Trimming took off 0 bases at V and 8 bases at J, with 22 bases between the two ends. Germline CDR1 and CDR2: SQVTM and ANQGSEA. The CDR3 is made up of 16 amino acids. CDR3 residues: CSVEDQELSIGEGYTF. Here the CDR3 DNA reads TGCAGCGTTGAAGATCAGGAACTGAGTATAGGAGAAGGCTACACCTTC.

The chain carries TRBV12-3 or TRBV12-4 and TRBJ2-7; a possible D gene is TRBD2 (6 bases). V lost 6 bases and J lost 7, with 19 bases in between. This CDR3 comprises 14 residues. CDR3 loop: CASRPRGGPVEQYF. The DNA of the CDR3 is TGTGCCAGCAGACCCCGAGGAGGGCCTGTAGAGCAGTACTTC.